These 26 T cell receptor beta chains originate from one sample sequenced in a study of CD8 T cells in ankylosing spondylitis. General study points: For ankylosing spondylitis blood, a TCR beta motif of seven to nine highly homologous variants appeared characteristic.

One entry per CDR3 protein, called by TCRdb with MiXCR from the 5' RACE reads. Altogether 250,000 to 350,000 distinct CDR3 sequences are present, 6.5% to 10% being singletons, with the ten largest covering more than 12%. These receptors' targets are unknown. Sequencing input: blood, either unsorted or a sorted T cell fraction (not recorded which). The receptors here all came from a male donor with ankylosing spondylitis.

This clonotype was detected ten times or more. This chain joins TRBV7-3 and TRBJ2-2, with 8 bases lining up with TRBD1. CDR1 and CDR2 from the germline V gene are SGHTA and FQGTGA. The CDR3 loop spans 14 amino acids. The trim removed 4 bases at V and 7 bases at J, leaving 5 bases unmatched. In DNA form, the CDR3 reads TGTGCCAGCAGCTCGACAGGGGCGAGCGGGGAGCTGTTTTTT. Its translation: CASSSTGASGELFF.

This clonotype was recorded at least ten times. The chain carries TRBV25-1 and TRBJ2-5; tentative D call: TRBD1 (6 bases). Trimming cost V 3 bases and J 4 bases, with 12 bases left between them. CDR1 and CDR2 (germline): MGHDK, SYGVNS. CDR3 length: 14 residues. In DNA form, the CDR3 reads TGTGCCAGCAGTGACCCCAGGGGAACAGAGACCCAGTACTTC. Its translation: CASSDPRGTETQYF.

The chain recombines TRBV3-1 with TRBJ2-2, with D unresolved. Germline V gives CDR1 LGHDT, CDR2 YNNKEL (reference sequence). The CDR3 length is 15 residues. V was clipped by 2 bases and J by 1 base, with 8 bases between them. The CDR3 loop is CASSQISVNTGELFF. In DNA, the CDR3 is TGTGCCAGCAGCCAAATTTCCGTGAACACCGGGGAGCTGTTTTTT.

This sequence joins TRBV5-1 and TRBJ2-7; 11 bases are shared with TRBD2. The CDR3 contains 14 residues. From germline, CDR1 is SGHRS and CDR2 YFSETQ. Germline trimming cut 5 bases from V and 2 bases from J; bases unmatched to any gene: 3. DNA for the CDR3: TGCGCCAGCAGGTGGACTAGCGGGCCCTACGAGCAGTACTTC. The encoded protein is CASRWTSGPYEQYF. Supplemented by reference TRBV5-1 and TRBJ2-7, the full variable domain reads KAGVTQTPRYLIKTRGQQVTLSCSPISGHRSVSWYQQTPGQGLQFLFEYFSETQRNKGNFPGRFSGRQFSNSRSEMNVSTLELGDSALYLCASRWTSGPYEQYFGPGTRLTVT.

This clonotype was observed a handful of times. The chain couples TRBV29-1 to TRBJ2-7; 9 nucleotides agree with TRBD2. The V segment lost 3 bases and the J segment 4 bases; nucleotides outside the gene matches: 10. This CDR3 is 15 amino acids long. Germline-derived CDR1 and CDR2 are SQVTM and ANQGSEA. CDR3 region: CSVEGRREGNYEQYF. In DNA, the CDR3 is TGCAGCGTTGAGGGCCGGCGGGAGGGCAATTACGAGCAGTACTTC.

This clonotype has a handful of counts. The rearrangement links TRBV6-5 to TRBJ2-2; no reliable D call. CDR3 length: 15 residues. V shed 1 base and J shed 0 bases, with 6 bases lying between them. CDR1 and CDR2 (germline): MNHEY, SVGAGI. The CDR3 nucleotides are TGTGCCAGCAGTTACTTACACTCGAACACCGGGGAGCTGTTTTTT. This sequence encodes CASSYLHSNTGELFF.

The V call is TRBV29-1, the J call TRBJ1-3; 7 bases align to TRBD1. This CDR3 is built from 14 residues. The ends lost 6 bases at V and 0 bases at J; junction bases unmatched: 5. Germline CDR1 reads SQVTM; CDR2 reads ANQGSEA. This chain's CDR3 is CSVTGRTSGNTIYF. As DNA, the CDR3 is TGCAGCGTGACAGGGCGGACCTCTGGAAACACCATATATTTT.

This chain connects TRBV20-1 to TRBJ2-7; 13 bases line up with TRBD2. Germline CDR1 DFQATT, CDR2 SNEGSKA (reference sequence). The CDR3 loop spans 16 amino acids. J was trimmed by 5 bases and V by 6 bases; bases with no gene match: 13. In DNA, the CDR3 is TGCAGTGCGGATCCGGGACTAGCGGGATTGGGAAACGAGCAGTACTTC. Translating gives CSADPGLAGLGNEQYF.

This chain links TRBV20-1 with TRBJ2-7; D unresolved. The ends were cut back, 7 bases at V and 3 bases at J, with 10 bases in the middle. The CDR3 is made up of 11 amino acids. Germline CDR1 is DFQATT and CDR2 is SNEGSKA (reference sequence). The CDR3 DNA sequence: TGCAGTGGTATGGTGTTCTACGAGCAGTACTTC. Protein product: CSGMVFYEQYF.

This clonotype was detected only a few times. The V call is TRBV6-2 or TRBV6-3, the J call TRBJ1-1; D is possibly TRBD1 (6 bases). The germline V gene has CDR1 MNHEY and CDR2 SVGEGT. V was cut by 5 bases and J by 5 bases, with 15 bases left in between. The CDR3 totals 14 residues. Here the CDR3 reads CASSLRSQGTEAFF. As DNA, the CDR3 is TGTGCCAGCAGTCTAAGGAGCCAGGGGACTGAAGCTTTCTTT.

This clonotype was detected a few times. V gene TRBV20-1 combines with J gene TRBJ2-1, with 9 bases that match TRBD2. The CDR3 loop spans 14 amino acids. Unmatched junction bases numbered 11, after V lost 5 bases and J lost 9 bases. From germline, CDR1 is DFQATT and CDR2 SNEGSKA (reference sequence). In nucleotides, the CDR3 is TGCAGTGCTCGCCCCCCGGGACTAGCCGGTGAGCAGTTCTTC. It yields the protein CSARPPGLAGEQFF.

V and J are TRBV4-1 and TRBJ1-5; D not certain. V lost 0 bases to trimming and J lost 4 bases, with 13 bases between them. Germline-derived CDR1 and CDR2 are MGHRA and YSYEKL. CDR3 size: 16 residues. The CDR3 loop is CASSQEWGVGNQPQHF. The CDR3, as DNA: TGCGCCAGCAGCCAAGAGTGGGGAGTTGGGAATCAGCCCCAGCATTTT.

The chain uses TRBV5-1 and TRBJ2-3; D gene ambiguous. CDR1 and CDR2 (germline): SGHRS, YFSETQ. The length of the CDR3 is 13 residues. The V end was cut by 6 bases, the J end by 5 bases, with 13 bases between. The CDR3 region has the DNA TGCGCCAGCAAGCTTGCAGGAGAAGATACGCAGTATTTT. Protein sequence: CASKLAGEDTQYF.

The sample holds many counts of this clonotype. The chain carries TRBV12-3 or TRBV12-4 and TRBJ2-1; D is unclear. CDR3 length equals 15 residues. V lost 5 bases to trimming and J lost 0 bases, with 11 bases between them. The CDR3 sequence: CASSPIASSYNEQFF. CDR3 sequence (DNA): TGTGCCAGCAGTCCAATAGCCTCCTCCTACAATGAGCAGTTCTTC.

This clonotype was observed many times. The V and J genes are TRBV2 and TRBJ2-1, with 8 positions matching TRBD2. CDR3 size: 14 residues. The J segment lost 5 bases and the V segment lost 6 bases, leaving 6 bases of the junction unmatched. CDR1 and CDR2 from the germline V gene are SNHLY and FYNNEI. CDR3 sequence (DNA): TGTGCCAGCAGCCAGCTACTAGCGGACAATGAGCAGTTCTTC. Amino acid sequence: CASSQLLADNEQFF. Full variable domain (remainder filled in from reference TRBV2 and TRBJ2-1): EPEVTQTPSHQVTQMGQEVILRCVPISNHLYFYWYRQILGQKVEFLVSFYNNEISEKSEIFDDQFSVERPDGSNFTLKIRSTKLEDSAMYFCASSQLLADNEQFFGPGTRLTVL.

This clonotype occurred a few times. The CDR3 nucleotides read TGCGCCAGCAGCCAAGACTTCTTCAGAGAAAAAGCTTTCTTT. Protein product: CASSQDFFREKAFF. This sequence joins TRBV4-1 and TRBJ1-1, with no clear D. Germline CDR1 reads MGHRA; CDR2 reads YSYEKL. The CDR3 has 14 residues. V gave up 0 bases and J gave up 9 bases, with 14 bases separating them.

This clonotype has more than one count but fewer than ten. The chain is built from TRBV28 and TRBJ2-3; 9 bases line up with TRBD2. The V and J ends lost 4 bases and 0 bases, in that order; junction bases with no gene match: 17. The CDR3 sequence is 20 residues long. CDR1 is MDHEN and CDR2 is SYDVKM in the germline V gene. CDR3 sequence reads: CASSYRGSPAGGLSTDTQYF. CDR3 coding DNA: TGTGCCAGCAGTTACCGGGGGAGCCCAGCGGGAGGCCTGAGCACAGATACGCAGTATTTT. Filled out from reference TRBV28 and TRBJ2-3, the complete variable domain reads DVKVTQSSRYLVKRTGEKVFLECVQDMDHENMFWYRQDPGLGLRLIYFSYDVKMKEKGDIPEGYSVSREKKERFSLILESASTNQTSMYLCASSYRGSPAGGLSTDTQYFGPGTRLTVL.

The table lists this clonotype with a few counts. The J gene is TRBJ2-3, the V gene TRBV7-2; D ambiguous. V lost 1 base and J 2 bases, leaving 7 bases between the germline ends. Germline assignment: CDR1 SGHTA and CDR2 FQGNSA. CDR3 length equals 14 residues. DNA of the CDR3: TGTGCCAGCAGCTTAGATCTGGCCACAGATACGCAGTATTTT. This translates into CASSLDLATDTQYF.

The J gene is TRBJ2-1, the V gene TRBV5-1; tentative D call: TRBD1 (5 bases). Germline V gene sequence: CDR1 SGHRS, CDR2 YFSETQ. The germline V and J ends were trimmed by 2 bases and 0 bases, with 15 bases remaining between them. The CDR3 runs 17 residues. In DNA, the CDR3 is TGCGCCAGCAGCTTCCCCCAGGGCGGAAGCTCCTACAATGAGCAGTTCTTC. Translating it yields CASSFPQGGSSYNEQFF.

This CDR3 reads CASRRPGERTGELFF. The CDR3, as DNA: TGTGCCAGCAGGAGACCGGGGGAAAGAACCGGGGAGCTGTTTTTT. The J gene is TRBJ2-2, the V gene TRBV7-2; maybe TRBD2 (6 bases). Germline assignment: CDR1 SGHTA and CDR2 FQGNSA. Trimming removed 6 bases from V and 5 bases from J, with 16 bases in between. The CDR3 runs to 15 residues.

This clonotype was seen more than once but under ten times. V and J are TRBV7-6 and TRBJ2-7; D gene unclear. CDR3 length: 15 amino acids. Germline V gene data show CDR1 as SGHVS and CDR2 as FNYEAQ. V gave up 1 base and J gave up 0 bases, with 10 bases separating them. CDR3 region: CASSLESSFSYEQYF. The CDR3 DNA reads as TGTGCCAGCAGCTTAGAGTCTTCCTTCTCCTACGAGCAGTACTTC.

This clonotype has only a few counts. The chain joins TRBV7-2 to TRBJ1-2; possibly TRBD1 for D (5 bases). V lost 1 base and J lost 7, with 10 bases in between. Germline loops: CDR1 SGHTA, CDR2 FQGNSA. The CDR3 totals 13 residues. The DNA for the CDR3 is TGTGCCAGCAGCTTAGTTGGGACGGGTGGCTACACCTTC. Translated: CASSLVGTGGYTF.

The V call is TRBV18, the J call TRBJ2-5; TRBD2 might be the D (5 bases). V was pared by 3 bases and J by 2 bases, with 10 bases between. The CDR3 contains 14 residues. CDR1 is KGHSH and CDR2 is LQKENI in the germline V gene. The CDR3 DNA is TGTGCCAGCTCACCGTCGGGAAAACAAGAGACCCAGTACTTC. Protein: CASSPSGKQETQYF.

This chain joins TRBV27 and TRBJ1-5, with TRBD1 matching 7 bases. Germline CDR1 reads MNHEY; CDR2 reads SMNVEV (reference sequence). Trimming cost V 8 bases and J 3 bases; bases outside gene matches: 4. The CDR3 sequence is 13 residues long. Written as DNA, the CDR3 is TGTGCCAGCCGAGGGGGCGCCAATCAGCCCCAGCATTTT. Its protein product is CASRGGANQPQHF.

The chain is built from TRBV9 and TRBJ1-1; perhaps TRBD1 as D (6 bases). Germline loops: CDR1 SGDLS, CDR2 YYNGEE. Trimming cost V 3 bases and J 8 bases, with 23 bases left between them. This CDR3 spans 16 amino acids. The CDR3 protein is CASSAEEGGPLGEAFF. The CDR3 nucleotides read TGTGCCAGCAGCGCGGAAGAGGGGGGCCCTTTAGGAGAAGCTTTCTTT.

The sample holds many counts of this clonotype. For the CDR3, the DNA is TGTGCCAGCAGGACGGTGAATCAGCCCCAGCATTTT. It is translated as CASRTVNQPQHF. This chain connects TRBV28 to TRBJ1-5; D gene ambiguous. Germline loops: CDR1 MDHEN, CDR2 SYDVKM. There are 12 residues in the CDR3. V lost 6 bases and J lost 4, with 7 bases in between.